The rows below give T cell receptor beta chains drawn from one sample of a study of cytomegalovirus exposure and HLA in healthy donors. Assay used: immunoSEQ multiplex PCR; TCRdb lists only in-frame clones, some missing. This sample has 90,000 to 130,000 clones; more than 60% occur once, and the top ten carry roughly 6.2%. The sequenced sample consisted of PBMCs. The receptors derive from a young man in good health and CMV-seropositive. The CDR3 runs from the conserved cysteine through the conserved F or W. The size entry is marked missing in some rows and otherwise reads once, few, many or a size class.

few TRBV19 CASTQSRDTAYEQYF
few TRBV6-1 CASSRTETNEKLFF
few TRBV4-1 CASSYRQTKNTEAFF
- TRBV19 CASSPRDRVTEQFF
few TRBV5-1 CASSETGGGYGYTF
- TRBV5-1 CASSLMGQGGQETQYF
- TRBV5-4 CASSLPGTGIDEQYF
once TRBV5-6 CASSLLSGGKYEQYF
- TRBV6-1 CASSEGQALNYGYTF
- TRBV29-1 CSVEDLPGRGYEQYF
- TRBV27 CASSYHPGSAGYTF
- TRBV5-1 CASSSGTTYEQYF
- TRBV10-2 CASSEFGRDAFF
- TRBV7-2 CASSPRAGADTQYF
- TRBV30 CAWARGNTEAFF
- TRBV7-6 CASSLLTGSHEQYF
- TRBV5-1 CASSLLAGGSYNEQFF
- TRBV11-2 CASSLGQGATNEKLFF
- TRBV18 CASSPGTGGRTEAFF